The 15 T cell receptor beta chains in this list originate from one sample, sequenced in a study of blood T cell repertoires in COVID-19. Here immunoSEQ multiplex PCR was the method, and the copy in TCRdb shows in-frame clones only, minus some. The repertoire holds under 35,000 clones, with approximately 91% as singletons. The source material was peripheral blood. These receptors were obtained from a human donor with active COVID-19. The donor label of this sample is uncertain.

CDR3 sequence: CASSVMANTEAFF. Here the CDR3 DNA reads TGTGCCAGCAGTGTGATGGCCAACACTGAAGCTTTCTTT. The rearrangement uses TRBV2 and TRBJ1-1; D ambiguous. Germline CDR1 reads SNHLY; CDR2 reads FYNNEI. CDR3 size: 13 residues. V shed 4 bases and J shed 2 bases, with 8 bases lying between them.

In this sample, this clone is medium-sized. The chain joins TRBV2 to TRBJ2-7, with a possible D match to TRBD1 (6 bases). The CDR3 sequence is 13 residues long. V was clipped by 7 bases and J by 8 bases, with 18 bases between them. Germline lookup yields CDR1 SNHLY and CDR2 FYNNEI. The CDR3 DNA reads as TGTGCCAGCAATGGGGTAGGGGACATAAAGCAGTACTTC. Protein: CASNGVGDIKQYF.

V and J are TRBV10-3 and TRBJ1-1; 10 nucleotides agree with TRBD1. This CDR3 spans 15 amino acids. Per germline, CDR1 ENHRY and CDR2 SYGVKD. V dropped 10 bases and J dropped 7; count of bases not matched to a gene: 15. The CDR3, as DNA: TGTGCCACTACCGGGACAGGGGATGGGGTAGGTGAAGCTTTCTTT. It is translated as CATTGTGDGVGEAFF.

In regard to this clone: At one boundary the junction diverges from the germline segment, which might be a read error. J is TRBJ1-1 and V is TRBV7-7; D is perhaps TRBD1 (6 bases). CDR1 is SSHAT and CDR2 is FNYEAQ in the germline V gene (reference sequence). The CDR3 spans 15 residues. CDR3 loop: CASSTSTGRNTEAFF. CDR3 DNA sequence: TGTGCTAGCAGCACATCGACAGGTCGAAACACTGAAGCTTTCTTT.

The V and J genes are TRBV27 and TRBJ2-5; weak D call: TRBD2 (7 bases). The germline gives CDR1 MNHEY, CDR2 SMNVEV (reference sequence). This CDR3 has 15 amino acids. Trimming pared 0 bases from V and 5 bases from J, leaving 13 bases between. In nucleotides, the CDR3 is TGTGCCAGCAGTTTATCGGGGGGGGCCCGGGAGACCCAGTACTTC. It codes for CASSLSGGARETQYF.

The chain combines TRBV28 with TRBJ2-1; 10 nucleotides match TRBD2. Trimming took 6 bases from V and 7 from J; bases not matched to a gene: 9. The CDR3 extends over 15 amino acids. CDR1 MDHEN and CDR2 SYDVKM come from the germline V gene. The CDR3 is CASRSSGGLPNEQFF. In nucleotides, the CDR3 is TGTGCCAGCAGAAGTAGCGGGGGGCTCCCTAATGAGCAGTTCTTC. The whole variable domain, filled in from reference TRBV28 and TRBJ2-1, reads DVKVTQSSRYLVKRTGEKVFLECVQDMDHENMFWYRQDPGLGLRLIYFSYDVKMKEKGDIPEGYSVSREKKERFSLILESASTNQTSMYLCASRSSGGLPNEQFFGPGTRLTVL.

The rearrangement joins TRBV6-6 to TRBJ1-1; TRBD1 might be the D (6 bases). Trimming left V 6 bases short and J 0 bases short, with 11 bases between. The CDR3 loop spans 14 amino acids. Germline CDR1 reads MNHNY; CDR2 reads SVGAGI (reference sequence). The DNA for the CDR3 is TGTGCCAGCAGGCACACAGGGTTGAACACTGAAGCTTTCTTT. It translates to CASRHTGLNTEAFF.

This chain joins TRBV11-2 and TRBJ2-5; no reliable D call. Germline-derived CDR1 and CDR2 are SGHAT and FQNNGV. With 1 base removed from V and 2 bases from J, the gap between germline ends came to 17 bases. The CDR3 totals 17 residues. The CDR3, as DNA: TGTGCCAGCAGCTTAGTGCCGGGTCCCCCTCGACAAGAGACCCAGTACTTC. Residues: CASSLVPGPPRQETQYF.

The V gene is TRBV19, the J gene TRBJ2-7, with D perhaps TRBD1 (5 bases). Germline CDR1 is LNHDA and CDR2 is SQIVND (reference sequence). The CDR3 is made up of 14 amino acids. The V gene lost 6 bases and the J gene lost 3 bases, with 15 bases spanning the gap. In nucleotides, the CDR3 is TGTGCCAGTAGCAACCCTCAGGGTTACTACGAGCAGTACTTC. This translates into CASSNPQGYYEQYF.

The table lists this clone with a count of one. This sequence joins TRBV4-3 and TRBJ1-1; D is possibly TRBD1 (5 bases). This CDR3 is 15 amino acids long. The germline V gene has CDR1 LGHNA and CDR2 YSLEER. V lost 0 bases, J lost 5 bases, and 13 bases lay in between. The CDR3 spells CASSQDRGERTEAFF. Here the CDR3 DNA reads TGCGCCAGCAGCCAAGATCGGGGGGAACGGACTGAAGCTTTCTTT.

This clone was observed once. This rearrangement joins TRBV4-1 to TRBJ2-5; 12 positions agree with TRBD1. V shed 0 bases and J 5 bases; nucleotides not matched to a gene: 16. CDR1 is MGHRA, CDR2 YSYEKL, per germline. This CDR3 spans 20 amino acids. CDR3 sequence (DNA): TGCGCCAGCAGCCAAGACGGACCGGGACAGGGGGCGGTTGGTAGGGAGACCCAGTACTTC. Translating gives CASSQDGPGQGAVGRETQYF.

V gene TRBV6-2 or TRBV6-3 combines with J gene TRBJ2-1; 8 bases align to TRBD2. Germline lookup yields CDR1 MNHEY and CDR2 SVGEGT. V shed 2 bases and J 7 bases; nucleotides not matched to a gene: 7. The CDR3 consists of 15 residues. CDR3 coding DNA: TGTGCCAGCAGTTACGGCGGGGGGATGGGGAATGAGCAGTTCTTC. Its protein product is CASSYGGGMGNEQFF.

J is TRBJ2-2 and V is TRBV5-1, with TRBD2 identical over 10 bases. The CDR3 is made up of 16 amino acids. Germline assignment: CDR1 SGHRS and CDR2 YFSETQ. V lost 0 bases to trimming and J lost 3 bases; unmatched junction nucleotides: 2. CDR3: CASSLELAGDTGELFF. The CDR3 DNA sequence: TGCGCCAGCAGCTTGGAGCTAGCGGGGGACACCGGGGAGCTGTTTTTT.

The rearrangement joins TRBV29-1 to TRBJ1-2; 7 bases line up with TRBD1. In germline, CDR1 is SQVTM, CDR2 ANQGSEA. The trim removed 4 bases at V and 8 bases at J, leaving 10 bases unmatched. The CDR3 has 13 amino acids. The CDR3, as DNA: TGCAGCGTTGCGGGACAGTTGTCGAGAGGCTACACCTTC. It encodes CSVAGQLSRGYTF.

The V and J genes are TRBV6-5 and TRBJ2-3, with D perhaps TRBD2 (6 bases). CDR1 and CDR2 from the germline V gene are MNHEY and SVGAGI. This CDR3 has 14 amino acids. The V end was cut by 6 bases, the J end by 5 bases, with 15 bases between. The CDR3 coding sequence is TGTGCCAGCAGCCTAGGGACTTATCAAGATACGCAGTATTTT. Translating gives CASSLGTYQDTQYF.